This T cell receptor (beta chain) was recorded in a study of neurological immune-mediated disorders. As to this clonotype: A much more abundant neighbour one base away suggests this may be a read error. The final CDR3 position lacks the conserved phenylalanine or tryptophan, pointing to a likely read error.

TCRdb reanalysed the 5' RACE reads using MiXCR and keeps one entry per CDR3 protein. The sample lists fewer than 50,000 distinct CDR3 sequences, more than 14% occurring once. The trim removed 11 bases at V and 3 bases at J, leaving 4 bases unmatched. The CDR3 covers 11 residues. CDR1 and CDR2 from the germline V gene are MNHNY and SVGAGI (reference sequence). This TCR was recovered from a woman aged 55-70 years with HTLV-1-associated myelopathy (HAM/TSP). V gene TRBV6-6 combines with J gene TRBJ2-7; 7 bases are a match to TRBD1. The sequenced material came from CD4+ T cells from blood. CDR3 DNA: TGTGCCGCAGGACAGGTCTACGAGCAGTACTTA. Protein: CAAGQVYEQYL.